A single sample is the source of the 20 T cell receptor beta chains below, sequenced in a study of cytomegalovirus exposure and HLA in healthy donors. The PCR had 60 Vbeta and 13 Jbeta primers. Repertoires were generated with immunoSEQ multiplex PCR, while TCRdb's copy carries only in-frame clones and drops some. The table lists 75,000 to 100,000 clones, about 8% of them singletons. The sequenced sample was PBMCs. The source is a man over 45 in good health and CMV-seronegative.

This clone has just a few counts. The V call is TRBV9, the J call TRBJ2-7; D is perhaps TRBD2 (6 bases). Trimming shortened V by 0 bases and J by 2 bases, and 12 bases separated the two germline ends. The germline V gene encodes CDR1 SGDLS and CDR2 YYNGEE. The CDR3 spans 15 residues. CDR3 sequence: CASSVGAGTTYEQYF. In DNA, the CDR3 is TGTGCCAGCAGCGTAGGGGCGGGAACGACCTACGAGCAGTACTTC.

This clone has only a few counts. This chain connects TRBV5-1 to TRBJ2-7; D may be TRBD2 (6 bases). Germline V gene lookup returns CDR1 SGHRS and CDR2 YFSETQ. The CDR3 has 15 residues. V lost 3 bases to trimming and J lost 4 bases, with 17 bases between them. The CDR3 nucleotides are TGCGCCAGCAGCTCCGCGGGACCCGTTAGGTACGAGCAGTACTTC. Translation: CASSSAGPVRYEQYF. The full variable domain, with the rest looked up from reference TRBV5-1 and TRBJ2-7, is KAGVTQTPRYLIKTRGQQVTLSCSPISGHRSVSWYQQTPGQGLQFLFEYFSETQRNKGNFPGRFSGRQFSNSRSEMNVSTLELGDSALYLCASSSAGPVRYEQYFGPGTRLTVT.

The chain employs TRBV5-1 and TRBJ2-1; a possible D gene is TRBD2 (6 bases). Germline-derived CDR1 and CDR2 are SGHRS and YFSETQ. CDR3 size: 14 residues. V gave up 0 bases and J gave up 15 bases, with 19 bases separating them. The CDR3 loop reads CASSLEVATPGGFF. CDR3 DNA: TGCGCCAGCAGCTTGGAGGTCGCGACACCCGGGGGGTTCTTC.

This clone was counted only a few times. CDR3 bases: TGTGCCAGCAGCTTACTTACAGGGGGAAGGGGCTACACCTTC. This sequence encodes CASSLLTGGRGYTF. The chain couples TRBV7-2 to TRBJ1-2, with 8 bases matching TRBD1. CDR3 length: 14 amino acids. The germline CDR1 and CDR2 sequences are SGHTA and FQGNSA. The V and J ends lost 2 bases and 8 bases, in that order; junction bases with no gene match: 7.

This clone was counted a few times. The chain recombines TRBV7-2 with TRBJ2-1; 10 bases map to TRBD2. This CDR3 region has 15 residues. Trimming took 1 base from V and 7 from J; bases not matched to a gene: 4. Germline V gives CDR1 SGHTA, CDR2 FQGNSA. The DNA for the CDR3 is TGTGCCAGCAGCTTAGTGAGCGGGGGGGGAAATGAGCAGTTCTTC. It encodes CASSLVSGGGNEQFF.

This clone turned up a few times. The genes are TRBV7-8 and TRBJ1-1; no definite D call. V gave up 1 base and J gave up 1 base, with 4 bases separating them. This CDR3 has 13 amino acids. Per germline, CDR1 SGHVS and CDR2 FQNEAQ. In DNA form, the CDR3 reads TGTGCCAGCAGCTTAGGTAGGAACACTGAAGCTTTCTTT. Translating gives CASSLGRNTEAFF.

This clone has a handful of counts. The rearrangement uses TRBV27 and TRBJ2-1; D is unresolved. The CDR3 is 16 residues long. Germline assignment: CDR1 MNHEY and CDR2 SMNVEV (reference sequence). V was shortened by 3 bases and J by 0 bases, with 12 bases between the two germline ends. DNA for the CDR3: TGTGCCAGCAGTTTTTTGTCCTTTAACTCCTACAATGAGCAGTTCTTC. Translating gives CASSFLSFNSYNEQFF.

This clone was observed a few times. V usage is TRBV11-1 and J usage is TRBJ2-6; no definite D call. The CDR3 loop spans 15 amino acids. Trimming took off 7 bases at V and 0 bases at J, with 10 bases between the two ends. Germline assignment: CDR1 SGHAT and CDR2 FQDESV (reference sequence). The DNA of the CDR3 is TGTGCCAGCACCCTCAGTGACTCTGGGGCCAACGTCCTGACTTTC. This codes for CASTLSDSGANVLTF.

The V and J genes are TRBV27 and TRBJ2-1, with TRBD1 identical over 9 bases. Losses at the gene ends were 5 bases for V and 1 base for J; bases not matched to a gene: 9. Germline values: CDR1 MNHEY, CDR2 SMNVEV (reference sequence). There are 17 residues in the CDR3. The CDR3 is CASSPGQGLSSYNEQFF. The DNA for the CDR3 is TGTGCCAGCAGTCCGGGACAGGGCTTGAGTTCCTACAATGAGCAGTTCTTC.

This clone was counted between two and nine times. V is TRBV7-6 and J is TRBJ2-7; TRBD1 agrees at 11 bases. Germline lookup yields CDR1 SGHVS and CDR2 FNYEAQ. V dropped 1 base and J dropped 2; count of bases not matched to a gene: 4. The CDR3 is 16 amino acids. CDR3: CASSLGGTGGTYEQYF. CDR3 DNA: TGTGCCAGCAGCTTAGGTGGGACAGGGGGGACCTACGAGCAGTACTTC. The whole variable domain, remainder taken from reference TRBV7-6 and TRBJ2-7, is GAGVSQSPRYKVTKRGQDVALRCDPISGHVSLYWYRQALGQGPEFLTYFNYEAQQDKSGLPNDRFSAERPEGSISTLTIQRTEQRDSAMYRCASSLGGTGGTYEQYFGPGTRLTVT.

This clone was picked up a small number of times. This chain links TRBV29-1 with TRBJ2-5; possible D gene TRBD1, 6 bases. The CDR3 covers 14 residues. CDR1 and CDR2 from the germline V gene are SQVTM and ANQGSEA. V lost 6 bases and J 2 bases, leaving 16 bases between the germline ends. The CDR3 sequence: CSVRGRRGQETQYF. The DNA for the CDR3 is TGCAGCGTCAGGGGACGTAGGGGGCAAGAGACCCAGTACTTC. Supplemented by reference TRBV29-1 and TRBJ2-5, the full variable domain reads SAVISQKPSRDICQRGTSLTIQCQVDSQVTMMFWYRQQPGQSLTLIATANQGSEATYESGFVIDKFPISRPNLTFSTLTVSNMSPEDSSIYLCSVRGRRGQETQYFGPGTRLLVL.

The J gene is TRBJ1-1, the V gene TRBV2, with D uncertain. The CDR3 spans 14 residues. Trimming stripped 2 bases from V and 0 bases from J, with 7 bases between. Per the germline V gene, CDR1 is SNHLY and CDR2 is FYNNEI. CDR3: CASSEIGVNTEAFF. CDR3 coding DNA: TGTGCCAGCAGTGAAATCGGGGTGAACACTGAAGCTTTCTTT. Together with reference TRBV2 and TRBJ1-1, the CDR3 gives the full variable domain: EPEVTQTPSHQVTQMGQEVILRCVPISNHLYFYWYRQILGQKVEFLVSFYNNEISEKSEIFDDQFSVERPDGSNFTLKIRSTKLEDSAMYFCASSEIGVNTEAFFGQGTRLTVV.

V gene TRBV6-6 combines with J gene TRBJ2-5, with 7 bases aligning to TRBD1. V dropped 6 bases and J dropped 3; count of bases not matched to a gene: 4. The CDR3 has 13 residues. Germline lookup yields CDR1 MNHNY and CDR2 SVGAGI (reference sequence). The CDR3: CASRGQSKETQYF. For the CDR3, the DNA is TGTGCCAGCAGGGGACAGTCTAAAGAGACCCAGTACTTC.

In its sample, this clone was seen a few times. This chain connects TRBV5-4 to TRBJ2-5, with TRBD2 matching over 11 bases. The CDR3 is 20 amino acids. J gave up 2 bases and V 4 bases, and 19 bases lay outside the gene matches. Germline values: CDR1 SGHNT, CDR2 YYREEE (reference sequence). The CDR3 reads CASSPIPLASGRTRQETQYF. The DNA for the CDR3 is TGTGCCAGCAGCCCGATTCCGCTGGCTAGCGGGAGGACGCGGCAAGAGACCCAGTACTTC. Based on the CDR3 plus reference TRBV5-4 and TRBJ2-5, the full variable domain is ETGVTQSPTHLIKTRGQQVTLRCSSQSGHNTVSWYQQALGQGPQFIFQYYREEENGRGNFPPRFSGLQFPNYSSELNVNALELDDSALYLCASSPIPLASGRTRQETQYFGPGTRLLVL.

This chain connects TRBV30 to TRBJ1-2; no clear D. Germline CDR1 reads GTSNPN; CDR2 reads SVGIG (reference sequence). The CDR3 is 11 residues long. The ends were cut back, 3 bases at V and 8 bases at J, with 10 bases in the middle. The CDR3 here is CAWRWAPGYTF. The CDR3 bases are TGTGCCTGGAGATGGGCTCCCGGCTACACCTTC.

A few counts support this clone. The rearrangement links TRBV29-1 to TRBJ1-1; D gene unclear. V was clipped by 1 base and J by 3 bases, with 6 bases between them. CDR3 length: 12 residues. Germline assignment: CDR1 SQVTM and CDR2 ANQGSEA. The CDR3: CSVEGTYTEAFF. The CDR3 DNA reads as TGCAGCGTTGAAGGGACTTACACTGAAGCTTTCTTT.

The sample holds a few counts of this clone. The V gene is TRBV7-6, the J gene TRBJ2-2; 8 nucleotides line up with TRBD2. Germline assignment: CDR1 SGHVS and CDR2 FNYEAQ. J lost 6 bases, V lost 5 bases, and 8 bases had no gene match. The length of the CDR3 is 15 residues. The CDR3 DNA is TGTGCCAGCAGCCCCGGAGTAGCGGGGTCCGGGGAGCTGTTTTTT. Translating gives CASSPGVAGSGELFF.

The chain has TRBV4-3 and TRBJ1-2; D is unclear. Trimming cost V 8 bases and J 0 bases, with 16 bases left between them. The CDR3 runs to 15 residues. Looked up from germline, CDR1 is LGHNA and CDR2 is YSLEER. CDR3 sequence: CASGPGSSTNYGYTF. CDR3 nucleotides: TGCGCCAGCGGTCCCGGGTCCAGTACTAACTATGGCTACACCTTC.

The chain carries TRBV5-1 and TRBJ2-2; TRBD1 agrees at 8 bases. Trimming removed 6 bases from V and 3 bases from J; junction bases left unmatched: 4. There are 14 residues in the CDR3. Germline CDR1 SGHRS, CDR2 YFSETQ. This CDR3 reads CASISGGDTGELFF. CDR3 bases: TGCGCCAGCATTTCAGGGGGCGACACCGGGGAGCTGTTTTTT.

The chain uses TRBV2 and TRBJ2-2; 11 bases line up with TRBD1. The CDR3 loop spans 16 amino acids. Germline lookup yields CDR1 SNHLY and CDR2 FYNNEI. V trimming: 5 bases; J trimming: 0 bases; junction bases outside the gene matches: 2. The CDR3 coding sequence is TGTGCCAGCAGTCTGGGACAGGGGGCGAACACCGGGGAGCTGTTTTTT. Translation: CASSLGQGANTGELFF.